These T cell receptor beta chains were read from a single sample in a study of blood T cell repertoires in COVID-19. Profiled with immunoSEQ multiplex PCR; TCRdb holds only in-frame clones, not every one. The sample lists more than 100,000 clones; around 89% were seen once. Sequenced sample: peripheral blood. These receptors were obtained from a man between 65 and 85 years old with active COVID-19. CDR3s include the opening cysteine and the closing phenylalanine or tryptophan. A D gene is named only where the DNA matches it firmly. Clone size, where shown, is once, few, many, or a class for clones that have expanded.

j_gene: TRBJ1-4
abundance: .
d_gene: TRBD1
v_gene: TRBV7-2
CDR3nt: TGTGCCAGCAGCTTAGTGTCGACAGGGGGCGCGGGTGAAAAACTGTTTTTT
CDR3aa: CASSLVSTGGAGEKLFF

j_gene: TRBJ1-2
abundance: .
d_gene: TRBD1
v_gene: TRBV30
CDR3nt: TGTGCCTGGAGTGCCACCCGGACAGGGGGAGGGTATGGCTACACCTTC
CDR3aa: CAWSATRTGGGYGYTF

j_gene: TRBJ2-7
abundance: once
d_gene: .
v_gene: TRBV7-9
CDR3nt: TGTGCCAGCAGCTTAGTGGTGGGGTCGGGGTCCGAGCAGTACTTC
CDR3aa: CASSLVVGSGSEQYF

j_gene: TRBJ2-3
abundance: .
d_gene: .
v_gene: TRBV19
CDR3nt: TGTGCCAGTACGGAGTCGGATACGCAGTATTTT
CDR3aa: CASTESDTQYF

j_gene: TRBJ2-1
abundance: .
d_gene: TRBD2
v_gene: TRBV7-3
CDR3nt: TGTGCCAGCAGCCGTCGGTCTAGCGGGAGGGTTTCCTCCTACAATGAGCAGTTCTTC
CDR3aa: CASSRRSSGRVSSYNEQFF

j_gene: TRBJ1-1
abundance: .
d_gene: .
v_gene: TRBV4-3
CDR3nt: TGCGCCAGCAGCCAAGCCCTGGGGGGTCCGAACACTGAAGCTTTCTTT
CDR3aa: CASSQALGGPNTEAFF

j_gene: TRBJ2-7
abundance: .
d_gene: .
v_gene: TRBV11-2
CDR3nt: TGTGCCAGCAGCTTAGGGGGGGGCCGCTACGAGCAGTACTTC
CDR3aa: CASSLGGGRYEQYF

j_gene: TRBJ1-2
abundance: .
d_gene: .
v_gene: TRBV5-6
CDR3nt: TGTGCCAGCAGCTTGGAGGCGGGATCGAGTGGCTACACCTTC
CDR3aa: CASSLEAGSSGYTF

j_gene: TRBJ2-7
abundance: .
d_gene: .
v_gene: TRBV7-6
CDR3nt: TGTGCCAGCAGCTTATCCTCAGGGGGGGAGCAGTACTTC
CDR3aa: CASSLSSGGEQYF

j_gene: TRBJ2-3
abundance: .
d_gene: TRBD2
v_gene: TRBV7-9
CDR3nt: TGTGCCAGCAGCTTAGCGAATAGCGGGAGAATAAGGACAGATACGCAGTATTTT
CDR3aa: CASSLANSGRIRTDTQYF

j_gene: TRBJ2-7
abundance: .
d_gene: TRBD2
v_gene: TRBV9
CDR3nt: TGTGCCAGCAGCGAGGGACTAGCGGGGTACGAGCAGTACTTC
CDR3aa: CASSEGLAGYEQYF

j_gene: TRBJ2-7
abundance: .
d_gene: .
v_gene: TRBV5-1
CDR3nt: TGCGCCAGCAGCTTGGAGCAGGGATTCGAGCAGTACTTC
CDR3aa: CASSLEQGFEQYF

j_gene: TRBJ2-3
abundance: .
d_gene: .
v_gene: TRBV29-1
CDR3nt: TGCAGCGTTGACCCCGCGGCGGGAACGCAGTATTTT
CDR3aa: CSVDPAAGTQYF

j_gene: TRBJ2-1
abundance: .
d_gene: TRBD2
v_gene: TRBV7-9
CDR3nt: TGTGCCAGCAGCGGGGACCTAGGTACAGGGGGCTTTAGCGGGAGGGCCCCGGATGAGCAGTTCTTC
CDR3aa: CASSGDLGTGGFSGRAPDEQFF

j_gene: TRBJ1-1
abundance: .
d_gene: .
v_gene: TRBV27
CDR3nt: TGTGCCAGCAGAACAGGGTCCACTGAAGCTTTCTTT
CDR3aa: CASRTGSTEAFF

j_gene: TRBJ2-5
abundance: .
d_gene: .
v_gene: TRBV5-1
CDR3nt: TGCGCCAGCAGCTTGGCCGACAGACAAGAGACCCAGTACTTC
CDR3aa: CASSLADRQETQYF

j_gene: TRBJ2-3
abundance: .
d_gene: TRBD2
v_gene: TRBV9
CDR3nt: TGTGCCAGCAGTCGACTAGCGGCTAGCACAGATACGCAGTATTTT
CDR3aa: CASSRLAASTDTQYF

j_gene: TRBJ2-7
abundance: .
d_gene: .
v_gene: TRBV15
CDR3nt: TGTGCCACCAGCAGAGATGCTCAGTCCTACGAGCAGTACTTC
CDR3aa: CATSRDAQSYEQYF

j_gene: TRBJ2-5
abundance: .
d_gene: TRBD2
v_gene: TRBV11-2
CDR3nt: TGTGCCAGCAGCCCCGCAGGGACTAACCAAGAGACCCAGTACTTC
CDR3aa: CASSPAGTNQETQYF

j_gene: TRBJ2-1
abundance: .
d_gene: .
v_gene: TRBV5-6
CDR3nt: TGTGCCAGCAGCTTGGGGGGACACTACAATGAGCAGTTCTTC
CDR3aa: CASSLGGHYNEQFF

j_gene: TRBJ2-7
abundance: .
d_gene: .
v_gene: TRBV5-1
CDR3nt: TGCGCCAGCAGTCTGGGAGGTACGCTGGGCGAGCAGTACTTC
CDR3aa: CASSLGGTLGEQYF

j_gene: TRBJ2-1
abundance: .
d_gene: .
v_gene: TRBV7-9
CDR3nt: TGTGCCAGCAGCGTAGCGGCTAGCTCCTACAATGAGCAGTTCTTC
CDR3aa: CASSVAASSYNEQFF

j_gene: TRBJ2-6
abundance: .
d_gene: .
v_gene: TRBV7-9
CDR3nt: TGTGCCAGCAGCCCCTCGACAGCCGGGGCCAACGTCCTGACTTTC
CDR3aa: CASSPSTAGANVLTF

j_gene: TRBJ1-3
abundance: once
d_gene: TRBD1
v_gene: TRBV11-2
CDR3nt: TGTGCCAGCAGCTTAGGGACAGGACGGATCTCTGGAAACACCATATATTTT
CDR3aa: CASSLGTGRISGNTIYF

j_gene: TRBJ2-7
abundance: .
d_gene: .
v_gene: TRBV28
CDR3nt: TGTGCCAGCACCAACCAGGGAAGGAGCGAGCAGTACTTC
CDR3aa: CASTNQGRSEQYF